The T cell receptor beta chain under discussion was sequenced for a study of blood T cell repertoires in COVID-19. Study processing details: Reference gene primer amplification yielded estimated nucleated cell counts. The protocol was immunoSEQ multiplex PCR, while the TCRdb copy is restricted to in-frame clones and leaves out a portion. V, J and clone size were drawn from that table, and D and trimming were deduced from the DNA. The data show 92,000 or so clones, around 72% seen once. V dropped 4 bases and J dropped 0 bases, with 13 bases sitting between them. This CDR3 region has 15 residues. The germline V gene encodes CDR1 LGHNA and CDR2 YNFKEQ.

This TCR came from a woman at least 80 years old with acute or convalescent COVID-19. Source material: peripheral blood. The chain carries TRBV4-2 and TRBJ2-7; tentative D call: TRBD1 (6 bases). The CDR3 spells CASSLDGQNSYEQYF. In DNA, the CDR3 is TGTGCCAGCAGCCTTGACGGACAGAACTCCTACGAGCAGTACTTC.